What follows are 30 T cell receptor beta chains derived from one specimen sequenced in a study of cytomegalovirus exposure and HLA in healthy donors (dated by TCRdb to about 2017). Libraries were constructed by the immunoSEQ multiplex PCR assay. In TCRdb, the immuneACCESS table is reduced to in-frame sequences with V and J assigned. These tables do not hold every clone; where another copy was compared, an unresolved V gene accounts for under half, and the others remain unexplained. The sample records about 200,000 clones, roughly 81% of which are singletons. The ten biggest clones cover around 1.2% of the sample. The sequenced sample consisted of PBMCs. The source of these receptors is a young woman in good health and CMV-seronegative.

The genes are TRBV7-2 and TRBJ2-2; TRBD1 aligns across 8 bases. V gave up 0 bases and J gave up 6 bases; unmatched junction bases: 12. This CDR3 has 18 residues. Germline loops: CDR1 SGHTA, CDR2 FQGNSA. CDR3 nucleotides: TGTGCCAGCAGCTTAGCCCCCGGACAGGGCACAAAGGCCGGGGAGCTGTTTTTT. Translating gives CASSLAPGQGTKAGELFF.

V and J are TRBV19 and TRBJ2-7; TRBD1 agrees at 11 bases. V shed 4 bases, J shed 0 bases, and the junction held 5 bases outside the gene matches. Germline loops: CDR1 LNHDA, CDR2 SQIVND (reference sequence). This CDR3 contains 16 residues. CDR3 in DNA: TGTGCCAGTAGTACCCGGACAGGGGGCTACTCCTACGAGCAGTACTTC. It encodes CASSTRTGGYSYEQYF.

J is TRBJ2-5 and V is TRBV18; a weak D match, TRBD2 (5 bases). V was clipped by 0 bases and J by 1 base, with 12 bases between them. This CDR3 region has 16 residues. Germline V gene lookup returns CDR1 KGHSH and CDR2 LQKENI. CDR3 sequence (DNA): TGTGCCAGCTCACCACCAAAGAGGGTTGGCCAAGAGACCCAGTACTTC. Amino acids: CASSPPKRVGQETQYF.

This chain connects TRBV2 to TRBJ1-1; D is perhaps TRBD1 (5 bases). V lost 9 bases, J lost 2 bases, and 13 bases lay in between. CDR1 and CDR2 (germline): SNHLY, FYNNEI. The CDR3 covers 13 residues. The CDR3 protein is CASLRDSNTEAFF. The CDR3 nucleotides read TGTGCCAGTCTCCGGGACTCTAACACTGAAGCTTTCTTT.

V usage is TRBV5-5 and J usage is TRBJ1-1; D uncertain. Between the trimmed V and J ends, which lost 0 bases and 3 bases, there was a span of 6 bases. Germline V gene sequence: CDR1 SGHKS, CDR2 YYEKEE (reference sequence). The CDR3 sequence is 13 residues long. The CDR3 sequence is CASSLVTYTEAFF. The CDR3 DNA is TGTGCCAGCAGCTTGGTAACTTACACTGAAGCTTTCTTT.

This clone was seen only once. This chain connects TRBV5-6 to TRBJ2-7, with D possibly TRBD1 on 6 matching bases. This CDR3 has 15 residues. Per the germline V gene, CDR1 is SGHDT and CDR2 is YYEEEE. Trimming took 0 bases from V and 2 from J, leaving 12 bases between them. CDR3 DNA: TGTGCCAGCAGCTTGGGAGGACAGCTAACCTACGAGCAGTACTTC. This codes for CASSLGGQLTYEQYF.

This clone was found a few times. The sample has other DNA sequences that encode this CDR3 too. This chain links TRBV5-1 with TRBJ1-2; 11 bases are shared with TRBD1. The CDR3 totals 14 residues. CDR1 is SGHRS, CDR2 YFSETQ, per germline. The V gene end was trimmed by 4 bases and the J gene end by 4 bases; junction bases not matched to a gene: 3. The DNA of the CDR3 is TGCGCCAGCAGCGATGGGACAGGGGGCTATGGCTACACCTTC. Translated, it gives CASSDGTGGYGYTF.

The chain links TRBV25-1 to TRBJ2-2; D is possibly TRBD2 (6 bases). V lost 3 bases and J 6 bases, leaving 11 bases between the germline ends. CDR3 length: 14 amino acids. Germline-derived CDR1 and CDR2 are MGHDK and SYGVNS. The CDR3 sequence: CASSEGGFAGELFF. CDR3 coding DNA: TGTGCCAGCAGTGAGGGGGGTTTCGCCGGGGAGCTGTTTTTT.

This clone was seen more than once but under ten times. V usage is TRBV30 and J usage is TRBJ2-3, with a possible D match to TRBD2 (6 bases). Germline values: CDR1 GTSNPN, CDR2 SVGIG (reference sequence). Trimming took off 5 bases at V and 5 bases at J, with 14 bases between the two ends. The CDR3 covers 13 residues. CDR3 loop: CAWCQRARDTQYF. For the CDR3, the DNA is TGTGCCTGGTGTCAGCGGGCCCGAGATACGCAGTATTTT.

This chain links TRBV2 with TRBJ1-4; a possible D gene is TRBD1 (6 bases). Germline loops: CDR1 SNHLY, CDR2 FYNNEI. V lost 7 bases to trimming and J lost 8 bases, with 17 bases between them. CDR3 length: 14 residues. The CDR3 nucleotides read TGTGCCAGCAACACTCAGGGGCGAAGGGAAAAACTGTTTTTT. Protein product: CASNTQGRREKLFF.

V is TRBV9 and J is TRBJ2-2; 8 bases align to TRBD1. The trim removed 4 bases at V and 5 bases at J, leaving 4 bases unmatched. Per the germline V gene, CDR1 is SGDLS and CDR2 is YYNGEE. This CDR3 has 14 amino acids. The DNA of the CDR3 is TGTGCCAGCAGCATCAGACAGGGGACCGGGGAGCTGTTTTTT. It codes for CASSIRQGTGELFF.

This rearrangement joins TRBV28 to TRBJ2-2; 9 bases agree with TRBD2. J was trimmed by 7 bases and V by 3 bases; bases with no gene match: 9. This CDR3 spans 16 amino acids. Germline loops: CDR1 MDHEN, CDR2 SYDVKM. The CDR3 sequence is CASSLKAGGPGGELFF. DNA for the CDR3: TGTGCCAGCAGTTTGAAGGCGGGGGGGCCAGGCGGGGAGCTGTTTTTT. Combining the CDR3 with reference TRBV28 and TRBJ2-2 gives the whole variable domain DVKVTQSSRYLVKRTGEKVFLECVQDMDHENMFWYRQDPGLGLRLIYFSYDVKMKEKGDIPEGYSVSREKKERFSLILESASTNQTSMYLCASSLKAGGPGGELFFGEGSRLTVL.

This chain joins TRBV2 and TRBJ2-5; D might be TRBD1 (6 bases). The germline V gene encodes CDR1 SNHLY and CDR2 FYNNEI. The CDR3 covers 14 residues. V was clipped by 7 bases and J by 7 bases, with 19 bases between them. The chain's CDR3 is CASTRGQSGGTQYF. The CDR3 nucleotides read TGTGCCAGCACCCGGGGACAATCAGGTGGGACCCAGTACTTC.

This clone was detected only a few times. V gene TRBV13 combines with J gene TRBJ1-1, with 8 bases matching TRBD1. The CDR3 has 14 residues. V was pared by 3 bases and J by 5 bases, with 5 bases of the junction left unmatched. Germline-derived CDR1 and CDR2 are PRHDT and FYEKMQ (reference sequence). The CDR3 loop reads CASSFLTGATEAFF. CDR3 sequence (DNA): TGTGCCAGCAGCTTCCTGACAGGGGCGACTGAAGCTTTCTTT.

The chain has TRBV29-1 and TRBJ2-2; unclear D gene. The CDR3 spans 14 residues. Looked up from germline, CDR1 is SQVTM and CDR2 is ANQGSEA. Trimming shortened V by 7 bases and J by 1 base, and 13 bases separated the two germline ends. Written as DNA, the CDR3 is TGCAGCGCAGAACGTTCGGGGAACACCGGGGAGCTGTTTTTT. Its protein product is CSAERSGNTGELFF.

This clone was recorded only once. This chain uses TRBV4-2 with TRBJ2-2, with 10 bases matching TRBD2. Germline V gives CDR1 LGHNA, CDR2 YNFKEQ. J gave up 5 bases and V 4 bases, and 4 bases lay outside the gene matches. This CDR3 is built from 15 residues. The CDR3 sequence is CASSPAAGGTGELFF. The CDR3 bases are TGTGCCAGCAGCCCGGCAGCGGGGGGGACCGGGGAGCTGTTTTTT.

V and J are TRBV5-1 and TRBJ2-1, with D possibly being TRBD2 (5 bases). Germline V gene lookup returns CDR1 SGHRS and CDR2 YFSETQ. The length of the CDR3 is 12 residues. The V gene lost 4 bases and the J gene lost 9 bases, with 11 bases spanning the gap. This CDR3 reads CASSQDGGEQFF. In nucleotides, the CDR3 is TGCGCCAGCAGCCAGGACGGAGGTGAGCAGTTCTTC.

The chain uses TRBV11-3 and TRBJ2-2, with 7 bases fitting TRBD2. Germline V gene lookup returns CDR1 SGHNT and CDR2 YENEEA. V lost 6 bases to trimming and J lost 6 bases; unmatched junction nucleotides: 13. The CDR3 sequence is 16 residues long. The CDR3 sequence: CASSQQWGREAGELFF. In DNA, the CDR3 is TGTGCCAGCAGTCAACAGTGGGGGAGGGAAGCCGGGGAGCTGTTTTTT.

This sequence joins TRBV7-9 and TRBJ1-4; 7 nucleotides match TRBD1. This CDR3 region has 16 residues. Germline loops: CDR1 SEHNR, CDR2 FQNEAQ (reference sequence). Trimming cost V 4 bases and J 2 bases; bases outside gene matches: 7. CDR3 nucleotides: TGTGCCAGCAGCTCAAACAGGGGTGGGACTAATGAAAAACTGTTTTTT. Its protein product is CASSSNRGGTNEKLFF. Drawing the rest from reference TRBV7-9 and TRBJ1-4, the complete variable domain is DTGVSQNPRHKITKRGQNVTFRCDPISEHNRLYWYRQTLGQGPEFLTYFQNEAQLEKSRLLSDRFSAERPKGSFSTLEIQRTEQGDSAMYLCASSSNRGGTNEKLFFGSGTQLSVL.

The chain has TRBV4-1 and TRBJ1-2; the D is unclear. There are 14 residues in the CDR3. The V end was cut by 0 bases, the J end by 10 bases, with 15 bases between. Germline CDR1 MGHRA, CDR2 YSYEKL. The CDR3 bases are TGCGCCAGCAGCCAAGATGGGCAAACTAGTAACTACACCTTC. Translating it yields CASSQDGQTSNYTF.

The CDR3, as DNA: TGTGCTAGTGGTGACACAAACTCTGGAAACACCATATATTTT. It codes for CASGDTNSGNTIYF. The rearrangement links TRBV12-5 to TRBJ1-3, with unresolved D. The CDR3 has 14 residues. Per the germline V gene, CDR1 is LGHNT and CDR2 is FRNRAP. The V and J ends lost 5 bases and 0 bases respectively, with 8 bases between them. The variable domain in full, completed from reference TRBV12-5 and TRBJ1-3, reads DARVTQTPRHKVTEMGQEVTMRCQPILGHNTVFWYRQTMMQGLELLAYFRNRAPLDDSGMPKDRFSAEMPDATLATLKIQPSEPRDSAVYFCASGDTNSGNTIYFGEGSWLTVV.

This clone was observed a single time. This rearrangement joins TRBV30 to TRBJ1-5; a possible D gene is TRBD1 (5 bases). This CDR3 region has 16 residues. The germline gives CDR1 GTSNPN, CDR2 SVGIG (reference sequence). V dropped 3 bases and J dropped 9 bases, with 24 bases sitting between them. The CDR3 sequence: CAWSDSAGPAIGPQHF. The CDR3 DNA is TGTGCCTGGAGCGATTCGGCGGGACCAGCCATTGGGCCCCAGCATTTT.

This chain joins TRBV5-4 and TRBJ2-7; the match to TRBD2 covers 8 bases. The CDR3 sequence is 15 residues long. V dropped 4 bases and J dropped 2; count of bases not matched to a gene: 8. Germline assignment: CDR1 SGHNT and CDR2 YYREEE (reference sequence). DNA for the CDR3: TGTGCCAGCAGCCCCCCGGGGGGGCGAACCTACGAGCAGTACTTC. Amino acids: CASSPPGGRTYEQYF.

This chain uses TRBV4-1 with TRBJ2-7; tentatively, D is TRBD2 (5 bases). CDR1 is MGHRA and CDR2 is YSYEKL in the germline V gene. The germline V and J ends were trimmed by 0 bases and 4 bases, with 22 bases remaining between them. The CDR3 sequence is 18 residues long. CDR3 residues: CASSQDLREIPWLYEQYF. CDR3 sequence (DNA): TGCGCCAGCAGCCAAGATCTCCGGGAAATCCCCTGGCTGTACGAGCAGTACTTC.

This chain uses TRBV4-1 with TRBJ1-2; 10 bases line up with TRBD1. CDR1 and CDR2 from the germline V gene are MGHRA and YSYEKL. V trimming: 2 bases; J trimming: 2 bases; junction bases outside the gene matches: 5. The CDR3 runs 16 residues. CDR3 loop: CASSQLQGQGNYGYTF. In DNA, the CDR3 is TGCGCCAGCAGCCAACTCCAGGGACAGGGGAACTATGGCTACACCTTC.

This sequence joins TRBV5-1 and TRBJ2-1; 8 bases map to TRBD2. Germline CDR1 reads SGHRS; CDR2 reads YFSETQ. The V and J ends lost 0 bases and 9 bases, in that order; junction bases with no gene match: 5. The CDR3 has 14 amino acids. CDR3 DNA: TGCGCCAGCAGCTTGGGAGCGGGAGTGGGTGAGCAGTTCTTC. Encoded protein: CASSLGAGVGEQFF.

V gene TRBV2 combines with J gene TRBJ1-1; 9 positions match TRBD1. Germline CDR1 SNHLY, CDR2 FYNNEI. V was clipped by 4 bases and J by 4 bases; unmatched bases: 10. This CDR3 region has 16 residues. The CDR3 is CASSVHGVTGGTEAFF. CDR3 sequence (DNA): TGTGCCAGCAGTGTCCATGGGGTGACAGGGGGCACTGAAGCTTTCTTT.

The V and J genes are TRBV6-4 and TRBJ2-3; TRBD1 agrees at 10 bases. With 4 bases clipped from V and 3 bases from J, the junction kept 1 base outside the gene matches. The germline V gene encodes CDR1 MRHNA and CDR2 SNTAGT. The CDR3 runs to 14 residues. The CDR3 sequence is CASSGQGATDTQYF. DNA of the CDR3: TGTGCCAGCAGTGGACAGGGGGCAACAGATACGCAGTATTTT.

The chain joins TRBV6-5 to TRBJ2-3; a possible D gene is TRBD1 (6 bases). V lost 0 bases and J 7 bases, leaving 8 bases between the germline ends. CDR3 length: 13 residues. Germline CDR1 MNHEY, CDR2 SVGAGI. CDR3 DNA: TGTGCCAGCAGTTACTCGGACAGAAATACGCAGTATTTT. This sequence encodes CASSYSDRNTQYF.

This clone was counted only a few times. This chain connects TRBV15 to TRBJ1-2; D is possibly TRBD1 (5 bases). CDR1 is LNHNV, CDR2 YYDKDF, per germline (reference sequence). This CDR3 comprises 12 residues. V was trimmed by 0 bases and J by 10 bases, leaving 9 bases between them. The CDR3, as DNA: TGTGCCACCAGCAGAGACACAGGTGACTACACCTTC. Translating gives CATSRDTGDYTF.